The 25 T cell receptor beta chains in this list originate from one sample, sequenced in a study of identical twins. MiXCR, applied by TCRdb to the 5' RACE reads, yields one record per CDR3 protein. The data contain fewer than 900,000 distinct CDR3 sequences, 18% of them seen just once; the ten biggest clones take up over 10%. These data are also associated with another study on T cells expressing NK-cell markers.

Sequenced material: PBMCs. Every receptor here comes from a woman in her late teens or twenties in good health.

This clonotype came up a few times. V gene TRBV5-1 combines with J gene TRBJ2-7; D possibly corresponds to TRBD1 (6 bases). The germline V gene encodes CDR1 SGHRS and CDR2 YFSETQ. V gave up 4 bases and J gave up 13 bases, with 24 bases separating them. The CDR3 extends over 14 amino acids. CDR3 sequence reads: CASSQGEGGAVLYF. Written as DNA, the CDR3 is TGCGCCAGCAGCCAAGGAGAAGGGGGAGCAGTACTTTACTTC.

A few counts support this clonotype. A much more abundant neighbour one base away suggests this may be a read error. The rearrangement joins TRBV7-9 to TRBJ1-1, with no clear D. Germline CDR1 SEHNR, CDR2 FQNEAQ (reference sequence). V was cut by 8 bases and J by 1 base, with 5 bases left in between. CDR3 length equals 11 residues. The CDR3 DNA follows: TGTGCCAGCGGATGGAACACTGAAGCTTTCTTT. Protein product: CASGWNTEAFF. Full variable domain (remainder filled in from reference TRBV7-9 and TRBJ1-1): DTGVSQNPRHKITKRGQNVTFRCDPISEHNRLYWYRQTLGQGPEFLTYFQNEAQLEKSRLLSDRFSAERPKGSFSTLEIQRTEQGDSAMYLCASGWNTEAFFGQGTRLTVV.

A note on this clonotype: Just one base apart from a much larger clone, this may be a read error. The chain carries TRBV11-2 and TRBJ2-3; D ambiguous. Germline-derived CDR1 and CDR2 are SGHAT and FQNNGV. CDR3 length: 17 amino acids. Deletions cut 0 bases from V and 4 bases from J, with 17 bases between. DNA of the CDR3: TGTGCCAGCAGCTTAGATAGTCGGCAGGCTCACTCAGATACGCAGTATTTT. It yields the protein CASSLDSRQAHSDTQYF.

This clonotype was found a few times. The chain combines TRBV3-1 with TRBJ2-1; D unclear. Per germline, CDR1 LGHDT and CDR2 YNNKEL (reference sequence). The CDR3 consists of 11 residues. Trimming removed 4 bases at V and 13 bases at J, with 11 bases between. The CDR3 sequence is CASSLGYYQFF. The CDR3 nucleotides are TGTGCCAGCAGCCTAGGCTACTATCAGTTCTTC.

J is TRBJ1-6 and V is TRBV12-3 or TRBV12-4; D gene ambiguous. V was shortened by 6 bases and J by 5 bases, with 11 bases between the two germline ends. The CDR3 is made up of 14 amino acids. CDR3 loop: CASRFRVDNSPLHF. The CDR3 nucleotides read TGTGCCAGCAGGTTCCGGGTCGATAATTCACCCCTCCACTTT.

This clonotype was counted only a few times. The J gene is TRBJ1-2, the V gene TRBV7-2; TRBD1 is a possible D gene (6 bases). Trimming took 6 bases from V and 6 from J, leaving 14 bases between them. CDR1 is SGHTA and CDR2 is FQGNSA in the germline V gene. The CDR3 covers 13 residues. The CDR3 sequence: CASSFKGGHGYTF. The CDR3 bases are TGTGCCAGCAGTTTTAAGGGGGGACATGGCTACACCTTC.

CDR3 residues: CASSYPNRGRSYEQYF. The CDR3 DNA sequence: TGTGCCAGCAGTTACCCAAACAGGGGAAGGTCCTACGAGCAGTACTTC. The genes are TRBV6-2 or TRBV6-3 and TRBJ2-7, with 7 nucleotides matching TRBD1. V trimming: 2 bases; J trimming: 1 base; junction bases outside the gene matches: 8. The CDR3 totals 16 residues. Germline values: CDR1 MNHEY, CDR2 SVGEGT.

This clonotype was detected a few times. The J gene is TRBJ2-1, the V gene TRBV4-2; D not resolved. Trimming removed 1 base at V and 10 bases at J, with 5 bases between. The CDR3 is 11 residues long. Germline V gene sequence: CDR1 LGHNA, CDR2 YNFKEQ. The CDR3 sequence is CASSQVKEQFF. The CDR3 DNA follows: TGTGCCAGCAGCCAAGTTAAGGAGCAGTTCTTC.

This clonotype was observed a few times. This chain links TRBV5-1 with TRBJ1-2, with D unresolved. CDR1 SGHRS and CDR2 YFSETQ come from the germline V gene. Trimming removed 0 bases from V and 6 bases from J, with 12 bases in between. The CDR3 loop spans 14 amino acids. The CDR3 DNA sequence: TGCGCCAGCAGCTTGGATACGGTCAATAATGGCTACACCTTC. Translating gives CASSLDTVNNGYTF.

CDR3 sequence (DNA): TGCAGTGCTAGAGATCCCCAGGGAGTCGGTGAAAAACTGTTTTTT. It is translated as CSARDPQGVGEKLFF. The rearrangement joins TRBV20-1 to TRBJ1-4; tentative D call: TRBD1 (5 bases). Trimming cost V 0 bases and J 7 bases, with 15 bases left between them. The CDR3 length is 15 residues. Germline-derived CDR1 and CDR2 are DFQATT and SNEGSKA (reference sequence).

The chain uses TRBV7-3 and TRBJ1-4, with unresolved D. Germline V gene sequence: CDR1 SGHTA, CDR2 FQGTGA. Between the trimmed V and J ends, which lost 5 bases and 8 bases, there was a span of 15 bases. This CDR3 contains 14 residues. As DNA, the CDR3 is TGTGCCAGCAGCAGGGATGCCCTTGCGGAAAAACTGTTTTTT. Translated: CASSRDALAEKLFF.

This rearrangement joins TRBV5-1 to TRBJ2-1; 10 nucleotides line up with TRBD2. Germline values: CDR1 SGHRS, CDR2 YFSETQ. This CDR3 is built from 12 residues. The ends lost 2 bases at V and 15 bases at J; junction bases unmatched: 5. Here the CDR3 reads CASSFQREGLFF. CDR3 nucleotide sequence: TGCGCCAGCAGCTTCCAGCGGGAGGGGCTGTTCTTC.

The V call is TRBV20-1, the J call TRBJ2-3, with 14 positions matching TRBD2. Germline lookup yields CDR1 DFQATT and CDR2 SNEGSKA (reference sequence). The junction had 9 bases not matched to a gene; V was cut back by 0 bases and J by 1 base. The CDR3 runs 19 residues. This chain's CDR3 is CSARDLGLAGEWGTDTQYF. DNA of the CDR3: TGCAGTGCTAGAGATCTGGGACTAGCGGGAGAGTGGGGCACAGATACGCAGTATTTT.

This clonotype was seen only a few times. The J gene is TRBJ2-5, the V gene TRBV20-1, with 9 bases identical to TRBD2. The V gene end was trimmed by 6 bases and the J gene end by 6 bases; junction bases not matched to a gene: 8. The V gene's germline CDR1 is DFQATT and CDR2 SNEGSKA (reference sequence). The CDR3 length is 13 residues. As DNA, the CDR3 is TGCAGTGCCCCCGGACTAGCGTTGCAGACCCAGTACTTC. Amino acids: CSAPGLALQTQYF.

This clonotype was seen more than once but under ten times. This chain uses TRBV5-1 with TRBJ2-2; D uncertain. Germline V gene lookup returns CDR1 SGHRS and CDR2 YFSETQ. The CDR3 is 12 residues long. Trimming pared 7 bases from V and 2 bases from J, leaving 6 bases between. The CDR3 region has the DNA TGCGCCAGCGTCAGTAACACCGGGGAGCTGTTTTTT. Its protein product is CASVSNTGELFF.

There are a few counts of this clonotype. The chain carries TRBV20-1 and TRBJ2-1; D remains ambiguous. The CDR3 contains 15 residues. Trimming stripped 0 bases from V and 1 base from J, with 10 bases between. Germline-derived CDR1 and CDR2 are DFQATT and SNEGSKA (reference sequence). CDR3 sequence (DNA): TGCAGTGCTAGAGATAAACCACAATCCTACAATGAGCAGTTCTTC. This encodes CSARDKPQSYNEQFF.

This clonotype occurred once. Written as DNA, the CDR3 is TGTGCCAGCTCACCCACCAGGTACAACTACGAGCAGTACTTC. Translated: CASSPTRYNYEQYF. This chain connects TRBV18 to TRBJ2-7, with no clear D. CDR3 length: 14 residues. Germline V CDR1 and CDR2: KGHSH, LQKENI. With 3 bases removed from V and 3 bases from J, the gap between germline ends came to 12 bases.

This clonotype has only a few counts. V usage is TRBV12-3 or TRBV12-4 and J usage is TRBJ1-5; 8 nucleotides line up with TRBD1. Trimming cost V 6 bases and J 9 bases; bases outside gene matches: 10. The CDR3 spans 14 residues. The CDR3 reads CASRVTGAAGPQHF. The CDR3 bases are TGTGCCAGCAGGGTGACAGGGGCCGCCGGGCCCCAGCATTTT.

This chain joins TRBV27 and TRBJ1-2; D uncertain. The CDR3 covers 15 residues. Trimming shortened V by 4 bases and J by 3 bases, and 15 bases separated the two germline ends. The V gene's germline CDR1 is MNHEY and CDR2 SMNVEV (reference sequence). The CDR3: CASSYRAPVHYGYTF. The CDR3 nucleotides read TGTGCCAGCAGTTATAGAGCCCCAGTACACTATGGCTACACCTTC.

A word on this clonotype: Just one base apart from a much larger clone, this may be a read error. V and J are TRBV20-1 and TRBJ2-3; TRBD2 aligns across 11 bases. CDR1 and CDR2 from the germline V gene are DFQATT and SNEGSKA (reference sequence). The CDR3 spans 15 residues. V lost 5 bases and J lost 8; bases outside the gene matches: 12. The CDR3 region has the DNA TGCAGTGCTCTACCGGGACTAGCGGTTCATGGTACGCAGTATTTT. Residues: CSALPGLAVHGTQYF.

The chain links TRBV10-3 to TRBJ2-2; D gene uncertain. The germline V gene encodes CDR1 ENHRY and CDR2 SYGVKD. V shed 9 bases and J shed 10 bases, with 12 bases lying between them. This CDR3 region has 11 residues. The CDR3 bases are TGTGCCATAAGAACTCCGGAGGAGCTGTTTTTT. It translates to CAIRTPEELFF.

CDR3 loop: CASGPDRDTEAFF. The CDR3 bases are TGCGCCAGCGGCCCCGACAGGGACACTGAAGCTTTCTTT. The rearrangement uses TRBV5-1 and TRBJ1-1; 7 bases match TRBD1. Looked up from germline, CDR1 is SGHRS and CDR2 is YFSETQ. Unmatched junction bases numbered 6, after V lost 7 bases and J lost 3 bases. This CDR3 region has 13 residues.

V and J are TRBV10-3 and TRBJ2-2; D is perhaps TRBD2 (5 bases). Germline V gene data show CDR1 as ENHRY and CDR2 as SYGVKD. This CDR3 has 14 residues. Trimming cost V 8 bases and J 0 bases, with 10 bases left between them. CDR3 coding DNA: TGTGCCATCTTGGAGGCCGCGAACACCGGGGAGCTGTTTTTT. Amino acids: CAILEAANTGELFF.

This clonotype was counted only a few times. The V and J genes are TRBV7-9 and TRBJ2-6, with D unclear. V lost 3 bases to trimming and J lost 10 bases, with 10 bases between them. The CDR3 covers 13 residues. Germline lookup yields CDR1 SEHNR and CDR2 FQNEAQ (reference sequence). CDR3 sequence: CASSLTGRNVLTF. The DNA of the CDR3 is TGTGCCAGCAGCTTGACCGGGCGAAACGTCCTGACTTTC.

This clonotype was observed a few times. J is TRBJ2-5 and V is TRBV5-1; D remains unclear. Trimming took off 2 bases at V and 5 bases at J, with 13 bases between the two ends. CDR1 is SGHRS, CDR2 YFSETQ, per germline. The CDR3 loop spans 14 amino acids. The CDR3 DNA is TGCGCCAGCAGCTTTCGACATCCCGAGGAGACCCAGTACTTC. Translation gives CASSFRHPEETQYF.